The 14 T cell receptor beta chains below were found in one sample sequenced in a study of blood T cell repertoires in COVID-19. Profiling relied on immunoSEQ multiplex PCR, and the TCRdb table lists in-frame clones only, not all of them. The sample has 150,000 or so clones, almost 85% seen once. The sample was peripheral blood. The origin of the receptors is a woman of 80 years or more with acute or convalescent COVID-19.

V and J are TRBV2 and TRBJ1-2, with TRBD1 matching over 7 bases. Germline values: CDR1 SNHLY, CDR2 FYNNEI. CDR3 length: 12 residues. Trimming removed 4 bases from V and 8 bases from J; junction bases left unmatched: 4. The CDR3 here is CASSGTGRGYTF. The CDR3 nucleotides read TGTGCCAGCAGTGGGACAGGAAGAGGCTACACCTTC.

CDR3 residues: CASSLGGLASTYNEQFF. For the CDR3, the DNA is TGTGCCAGCAGCTTGGGGGGACTAGCGAGCACCTACAATGAGCAGTTCTTC. The gene calls are TRBV5-4 and TRBJ2-1; 10 nucleotides line up with TRBD2. V dropped 0 bases and J dropped 2; count of bases not matched to a gene: 5. CDR1 is SGHNT and CDR2 is YYREEE in the germline V gene (reference sequence). The length of the CDR3 is 17 residues.

This chain joins TRBV6-5 and TRBJ2-1; TRBD2 is a possible D gene (5 bases). Germline-derived CDR1 and CDR2 are MNHEY and SVGAGI. The CDR3 spans 16 residues. The germline V and J ends were trimmed by 2 bases and 4 bases, with 15 bases remaining between them. CDR3 residues: CASSYGLEVAYNEQFF. CDR3 bases: TGTGCCAGCAGTTACGGGTTGGAGGTGGCTTACAATGAGCAGTTCTTC.

The genes are TRBV6-5 and TRBJ2-7; 7 bases line up with TRBD2. Germline CDR1 and CDR2: MNHEY and SVGAGI. The V and J ends lost 8 bases and 9 bases, in that order; junction bases with no gene match: 10. CDR3 length: 12 residues. CDR3 protein: CASSGLVGRQYF. As DNA, the CDR3 is TGTGCCAGCTCCGGACTAGTAGGTCGGCAGTACTTC.

This clone was found a few times. The chain joins TRBV6-5 to TRBJ1-1; D is unclear. V lost 5 bases and J lost 0, with 7 bases in between. Looked up from germline, CDR1 is MNHEY and CDR2 is SVGAGI. The CDR3 length is 13 residues. The CDR3 sequence is CASSLTVNTEAFF. The CDR3 coding sequence is TGTGCCAGCAGTCTGACTGTGAACACTGAAGCTTTCTTT.

The chain has TRBV5-1 and TRBJ1-6, with D perhaps TRBD1 (5 bases). The CDR3 consists of 15 residues. V lost 4 bases, J lost 7 bases, and 15 bases lay in between. Germline V gives CDR1 SGHRS, CDR2 YFSETQ. CDR3: CASSGDGGFNSPLHF. DNA of the CDR3: TGCGCCAGCAGCGGAGACGGGGGTTTCAATTCACCCCTCCACTTT.

This sequence joins TRBV6-5 and TRBJ2-5; 7 nucleotides align to TRBD1. V lost 5 bases to trimming and J lost 1 base; unmatched junction nucleotides: 7. Per the germline V gene, CDR1 is MNHEY and CDR2 is SVGAGI. CDR3 size: 15 residues. Here the CDR3 reads CASSPHRDSQETQYF. The CDR3 DNA is TGTGCCAGCAGTCCACACCGGGACAGCCAAGAGACCCAGTACTTC.

V is TRBV2 and J is TRBJ2-1; 14 bases map to TRBD2. The trim removed 10 bases at V and 6 bases at J, leaving 2 bases unmatched. CDR1 is SNHLY and CDR2 is FYNNEI in the germline V gene. CDR3 size: 13 residues. CDR3 bases: TGTGCCACCGGACTAGCGGGAGGCAATGAGCAGTTCTTC. Its protein product is CATGLAGGNEQFF.

This rearrangement joins TRBV5-4 to TRBJ1-4; 9 nucleotides match TRBD1. CDR3 length: 16 amino acids. V lost 4 bases to trimming and J lost 3 bases; unmatched junction nucleotides: 7. The V gene's germline CDR1 is SGHNT and CDR2 YYREEE (reference sequence). The CDR3 DNA follows: TGTGCCAGCAGCCCGGGACAGGGCGCGCCTAATGAAAAACTGTTTTTT. It specifies CASSPGQGAPNEKLFF.

Written as DNA, the CDR3 is TGTGCCAGCAGCGTTGACAGCGCCACCGGGGAGCTGTTTTTT. Residues: CASSVDSATGELFF. The chain recombines TRBV5-4 with TRBJ2-2, with D tentatively TRBD1 (5 bases). Germline CDR1 is SGHNT and CDR2 is YYREEE (reference sequence). V was clipped by 4 bases and J by 4 bases, with 11 bases between them. The CDR3 runs to 14 residues.

CDR3 in amino acids: CASSSRYGYTF. The CDR3 bases are TGTGCCAGCAGTTCCCGCTATGGCTACACCTTC. The chain employs TRBV12-3 or TRBV12-4 and TRBJ1-2; no definite D call. Trimming took off 4 bases at V and 4 bases at J, with 4 bases between the two ends. The CDR3 runs 11 residues.

CDR3 sequence: CASSASSGSRQEQFF. The CDR3 DNA is TGTGCCAGCAGCGCCTCCAGCGGGAGTCGTCAGGAGCAGTTCTTC. The V and J genes are TRBV7-7 and TRBJ2-1; 8 positions match TRBD2. The CDR3 totals 15 residues. The germline V gene has CDR1 SSHAT and CDR2 FNYEAQ (reference sequence). Trimming took 5 bases from V and 10 from J; bases not matched to a gene: 13.

V usage is TRBV5-1 and J usage is TRBJ2-1, with 10 nucleotides matching TRBD1. This CDR3 is 18 amino acids long. The trim removed 3 bases at V and 3 bases at J, leaving 12 bases unmatched. CDR1 is SGHRS and CDR2 is YFSETQ in the germline V gene. The CDR3 nucleotides are TGCGCCAGCAGCTCGAGCGGGACAGGGGACGGGGACTACAATGAGCAGTTCTTC. This sequence encodes CASSSSGTGDGDYNEQFF.

The J gene is TRBJ1-4, the V gene TRBV30; D is uncertain. Per germline, CDR1 GTSNPN and CDR2 SVGIG (reference sequence). V lost 0 bases to trimming and J lost 12 bases, with 8 bases between them. The CDR3 covers 11 residues. This CDR3 is CAWSVAQQLFF. The CDR3 DNA sequence: TGTGCCTGGAGTGTGGCACAGCAACTGTTTTTT.